This TCR beta chain comes out of a study of STAT5B mutations in CD4+ large granular lymphocyte leukemia. Using immunoSEQ multiplex PCR, the repertoire was profiled, and TCRdb retains in-frame clones only, with some absent. This table holds 25,000 to 35,000 clones, 71% found once. V gave up 5 bases and J gave up 0 bases, with 14 bases separating them. The germline V gene has CDR1 MNHEY and CDR2 SVGAGI. CDR3 length: 15 residues. This clonotype originated in a human donor in good health. The chain has TRBV6-5 and TRBJ2-7; D possibly corresponds to TRBD1 (6 bases). Material: CD4+ T cells from blood buffy coats. The CDR3 nucleotides read TGTGCCAGCAGTCTAACAGGGCCCTCCTCCTACGAGCAGTACTTC. Translation gives CASSLTGPSSYEQYF.